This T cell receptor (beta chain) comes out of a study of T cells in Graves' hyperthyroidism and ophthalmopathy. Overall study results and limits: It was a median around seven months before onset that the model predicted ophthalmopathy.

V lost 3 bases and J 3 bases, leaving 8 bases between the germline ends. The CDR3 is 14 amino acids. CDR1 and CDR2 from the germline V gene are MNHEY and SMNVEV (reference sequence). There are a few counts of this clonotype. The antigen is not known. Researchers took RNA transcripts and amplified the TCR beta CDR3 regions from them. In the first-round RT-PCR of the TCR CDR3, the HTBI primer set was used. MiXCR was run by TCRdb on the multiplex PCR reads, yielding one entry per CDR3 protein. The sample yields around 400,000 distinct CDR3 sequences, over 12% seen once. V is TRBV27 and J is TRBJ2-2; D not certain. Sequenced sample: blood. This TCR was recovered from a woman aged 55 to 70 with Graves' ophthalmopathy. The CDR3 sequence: CASSLHTDTGELFF. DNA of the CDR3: TGTGCCAGCAGTTTGCACACAGACACCGGGGAGCTGTTTTTT.